This TCR beta chain was identified in a study of CD8 T cell repertoires and HIV-1 epitope variants. V shed 5 bases and J shed 2 bases, with 13 bases lying between them. This CDR3 contains 14 residues. Germline V gives CDR1 MDHEN, CDR2 SYDVKM. The table came from immunoSEQ multiplex PCR; TCRdb's copy has only in-frame clones and leaves some out. The table shows roughly 100,000 clones, with roughly four fifths occurring only once. The clonotype comes from a male donor with HIV. The chain has TRBV28 and TRBJ2-7; TRBD1 is a possible D gene (6 bases). Sequenced sample: uncultured baseline CD8+ T cells from peripheral blood mononuclear cells (PBMCs). This CDR3 reads CASSPSGTTYEQYF. The CDR3 coding sequence is TGTGCCAGCAGTCCCTCCGGGACAACCTACGAGCAGTACTTC.